The 29 T cell receptor beta chains presented below share a single source sample, sequenced in a study of cytomegalovirus exposure and HLA in healthy donors. The PCR contained 60 Vbeta and 13 Jbeta primers. Repertoires were generated with immunoSEQ multiplex PCR, while TCRdb's copy carries only in-frame clones and drops some. Here the sample spans about 89,000 clones, 76% being singletons. Sequenced input: PBMCs. These receptors were collected from a male donor in good health and CMV-seronegative.

The chain uses TRBV30 and TRBJ1-5, with a weak D call TRBD1 (5 bases). This CDR3 contains 17 residues. The germline V gene encodes CDR1 GTSNPN and CDR2 SVGIG (reference sequence). The V and J ends lost 0 bases and 0 bases respectively, with 15 bases between them. In DNA, the CDR3 is TGTGCCTGGAGTGTTGGACGGGGGGGATATAGCAATCAGCCCCAGCATTTT. Encoded protein: CAWSVGRGGYSNQPQHF.

This clone has just one count. The CDR3 protein is CASRTGDDTGELFF. CDR3 DNA sequence: TGCGCCAGCAGGACAGGGGACGACACCGGGGAGCTGTTTTTT. The rearrangement links TRBV5-1 to TRBJ2-2; 8 bases match TRBD1. The germline V gene encodes CDR1 SGHRS and CDR2 YFSETQ. Trimming took 5 bases from V and 3 from J; bases not matched to a gene: 3. This CDR3 has 14 amino acids.

The V and J genes are TRBV19 and TRBJ2-5; TRBD1 agrees at 9 bases. TRBJ2-7 explains the end of the DNA better; the J call may be wrong. CDR1 LNHDA and CDR2 SQIVND come from the germline V gene (reference sequence). CDR3 length: 16 residues. CDR3 protein: CASSPRTGDSRYEQYF. The CDR3, as DNA: TGTGCCAGTAGTCCCCGGACAGGGGATAGTCGCTACGAGCAGTACTTC.

V usage is TRBV13 and J usage is TRBJ2-1; unclear D gene. The CDR3 is made up of 14 amino acids. The germline CDR1 and CDR2 sequences are PRHDT and FYEKMQ (reference sequence). V was pared by 8 bases and J by 0 bases, with 11 bases between. CDR3 sequence (DNA): TGTGCCAGCCAGGCAAAGAGCTCCTACAATGAGCAGTTCTTC. It encodes CASQAKSSYNEQFF.

The CDR3 is CAWSISKGGSPLHF. In nucleotides, the CDR3 is TGTGCCTGGAGTATTTCAAAGGGAGGATCACCCCTCCACTTT. This chain joins TRBV30 and TRBJ1-6; D not certain. Looked up from germline, CDR1 is GTSNPN and CDR2 is SVGIG (reference sequence). Trimming left V 2 bases short and J 10 bases short, with 15 bases between. This CDR3 has 14 residues.

V gene TRBV27 combines with J gene TRBJ1-2; 7 bases line up with TRBD1. From germline, CDR1 is MNHEY and CDR2 SMNVEV (reference sequence). There are 13 residues in the CDR3. The V segment lost 6 bases and the J segment 4 bases; nucleotides outside the gene matches: 5. In DNA form, the CDR3 reads TGTGCCAGCAGATCACAGGGGTCCTATGGCTACACCTTC. Translated: CASRSQGSYGYTF.

The chain couples TRBV7-9 to TRBJ2-1; D is unresolved. V was cut by 2 bases and J by 4 bases, with 12 bases left in between. The CDR3 sequence is 15 residues long. CDR1 and CDR2 from the germline V gene are SEHNR and FQNEAQ (reference sequence). The CDR3 spells CASSLKPTIYNEQFF. As DNA, the CDR3 is TGTGCCAGCAGCTTAAAACCTACGATATACAATGAGCAGTTCTTC.

This sequence joins TRBV6-5 and TRBJ1-1, with a weak D call TRBD1 (6 bases). The V gene lost 4 bases and the J gene lost 0 bases, with 12 bases spanning the gap. Germline loops: CDR1 MNHEY, CDR2 SVGAGI. The CDR3 spans 15 residues. The CDR3 DNA reads TGTGCCAGCAGTTCTCCCACAGGGTTGAACACTGAAGCTTTCTTT. Encoded protein: CASSSPTGLNTEAFF.

This rearrangement joins TRBV5-1 to TRBJ2-2; 13 bases fit TRBD2. This CDR3 contains 17 residues. Trimming removed 4 bases from V and 6 bases from J; junction bases left unmatched: 9. Germline CDR1 reads SGHRS; CDR2 reads YFSETQ. CDR3 residues: CASSRGLAGHEAGELFF. As DNA, the CDR3 is TGCGCCAGCAGCCGGGGACTAGCGGGGCATGAGGCCGGGGAGCTGTTTTTT.

The V call is TRBV19, the J call TRBJ2-2; 14 nucleotides line up with TRBD2. Germline CDR1 is LNHDA and CDR2 is SQIVND (reference sequence). V dropped 3 bases and J dropped 5; count of bases not matched to a gene: 8. This CDR3 has 18 residues. The CDR3 DNA reads as TGTGCCAGTAGTATCCTGTGGACTAGCGGGAGGAGGACCGGGGAGCTGTTTTTT. Translating gives CASSILWTSGRRTGELFF.

CDR3 DNA sequence: TGTGCCAGCAGCACAGCTCTGACCCTCTCATACGAGCAGTACTTC. This gives the protein CASSTALTLSYEQYF. This chain connects TRBV5-6 to TRBJ2-7; D is undetermined. Germline V gene sequence: CDR1 SGHDT, CDR2 YYEEEE. The CDR3 is made up of 15 amino acids. V dropped 4 bases and J dropped 4 bases, with 18 bases sitting between them.

The rearrangement links TRBV7-2 to TRBJ2-1, with 12 bases matching TRBD2. The CDR3 covers 18 residues. Germline-derived CDR1 and CDR2 are SGHTA and FQGNSA. Unmatched junction bases numbered 17, after V lost 5 bases and J lost 9 bases. The CDR3 sequence: CASSRQGWASGGAGEQFF. The CDR3 DNA is TGTGCCAGCAGCCGGCAAGGGTGGGCTAGCGGGGGGGCCGGTGAGCAGTTCTTC.

The chain is built from TRBV19 and TRBJ2-7, with a possible D match to TRBD1 (5 bases). Trimming removed 1 base at V and 6 bases at J, with 10 bases between. The CDR3 runs 13 residues. CDR1 is LNHDA, CDR2 SQIVND, per germline (reference sequence). The CDR3 coding sequence is TGTGCCAGTAGTATAGGGGGCTGGGGCGAGCAGTACTTC. Its translation: CASSIGGWGEQYF.

This sequence joins TRBV29-1 and TRBJ1-4, with 9 positions matching TRBD1. V trimming: 6 bases; J trimming: 11 bases; junction bases outside the gene matches: 7. From germline, CDR1 is SQVTM and CDR2 ANQGSEA. The CDR3 contains 12 residues. The CDR3: CSVARQGEKLFF. The CDR3 DNA is TGCAGCGTAGCGCGACAGGGGGAGAAACTGTTTTTT.

V and J are TRBV28 and TRBJ2-7, with 9 bases fitting TRBD2. V shed 3 bases and J 6 bases; nucleotides not matched to a gene: 6. The CDR3 consists of 14 residues. Germline V gene data show CDR1 as MDHEN and CDR2 as SYDVKM. DNA for the CDR3: TGTGCCAGCAGTTTGACTAGCGGCTCCGTCGAGCAGTACTTC. This encodes CASSLTSGSVEQYF.

V usage is TRBV7-2 and J usage is TRBJ1-5; no definite D call. Germline CDR1 and CDR2: SGHTA and FQGNSA. The CDR3 covers 15 residues. Trimming took 3 bases from V and 2 from J, leaving 11 bases between them. The CDR3 loop reads CASSLYGDGNQPQHF. The CDR3 nucleotides are TGTGCCAGCAGCTTGTACGGTGATGGCAATCAGCCCCAGCATTTT.

CDR3 bases: TGTGCCAGCAGCTTGGAGGGAGAAATAACAGATACGCAGTATTTT. Amino acid sequence: CASSLEGEITDTQYF. The rearrangement links TRBV7-2 to TRBJ2-3; tentatively, D is TRBD2 (6 bases). The CDR3 sequence is 15 residues long. Trimming stripped 3 bases from V and 3 bases from J, with 13 bases between. Per germline, CDR1 SGHTA and CDR2 FQGNSA. Based on the CDR3 plus reference TRBV7-2 and TRBJ2-3, the full variable domain is GAGVSQSPSNKVTEKGKDVELRCDPISGHTALYWYRQSLGQGLEFLIYFQGNSAPDKSGLPSDRFSAERTGGSVSTLTIQRTQQEDSAVYLCASSLEGEITDTQYFGPGTRLTVL.

The table lists this clone with a count of one. CDR3 DNA sequence: TGTGCCAGCAGCGTCACAACCCCCGGCACAGATACGCAGTATTTT. Protein: CASSVTTPGTDTQYF. The chain recombines TRBV9 with TRBJ2-3; D not resolved. The CDR3 length is 15 residues. Per germline, CDR1 SGDLS and CDR2 YYNGEE. Trimming left V 2 bases short and J 1 base short, with 11 bases between.

The chain carries TRBV5-1 and TRBJ2-3; TRBD2 agrees at 8 bases. Germline assignment: CDR1 SGHRS and CDR2 YFSETQ. The V gene end was trimmed by 1 base and the J gene end by 3 bases; junction bases not matched to a gene: 16. The CDR3 covers 19 residues. CDR3 DNA: TGCGCCAGCAGCTTGTTCGGTGACGGGAGGGCCGGGGGGACAGATACGCAGTATTTT. Its translation: CASSLFGDGRAGGTDTQYF.

The chain recombines TRBV29-1 with TRBJ1-2, with 9 bases fitting TRBD1. Per germline, CDR1 SQVTM and CDR2 ANQGSEA. V was clipped by 6 bases and J by 8 bases; unmatched bases: 13. The CDR3 extends over 14 amino acids. The DNA for the CDR3 is TGCAGCGTGGACCTTGGACAGGGGCTCTGGGGCTACACCTTC. It codes for CSVDLGQGLWGYTF.

CDR3 protein: CASSTTGGSETQYF. The CDR3 DNA follows: TGCGCCAGCAGCACAACAGGGGGCTCAGAGACCCAGTACTTC. The chain recombines TRBV5-1 with TRBJ2-5; 9 nucleotides match TRBD1. The V gene's germline CDR1 is SGHRS and CDR2 YFSETQ. The length of the CDR3 is 14 residues. The ends lost 4 bases at V and 4 bases at J; junction bases unmatched: 5. Supplemented by reference TRBV5-1 and TRBJ2-5, the full variable domain reads KAGVTQTPRYLIKTRGQQVTLSCSPISGHRSVSWYQQTPGQGLQFLFEYFSETQRNKGNFPGRFSGRQFSNSRSEMNVSTLELGDSALYLCASSTTGGSETQYFGPGTRLLVL.

The rearrangement links TRBV18 to TRBJ2-6; weak D call: TRBD2 (6 bases). Trimming removed 2 bases at V and 2 bases at J, with 10 bases between. Germline V lookup: CDR1 KGHSH, CDR2 LQKENI. The CDR3 sequence is 16 residues long. This CDR3 is CASSPISGAGANVLTF. For the CDR3, the DNA is TGTGCCAGCTCACCAATCTCGGGGGCTGGGGCCAACGTCCTGACTTTC.

The CDR3 region has the DNA TGCGCCAGCAGTCCCGGGACAGGGAGGACCGGGGAGCTGTTTTTT. Residues: CASSPGTGRTGELFF. The rearrangement joins TRBV4-3 to TRBJ2-2, with TRBD1 identical over 9 bases. The CDR3 is made up of 15 amino acids. Germline CDR1 is LGHNA and CDR2 is YSLEER. V was clipped by 6 bases and J by 5 bases; unmatched bases: 7.

This clone was seen just once. The rearrangement links TRBV10-3 to TRBJ2-2; 9 bases agree with TRBD1. The V gene's germline CDR1 is ENHRY and CDR2 SYGVKD. V trimming: 6 bases; J trimming: 4 bases; junction bases outside the gene matches: 9. The CDR3 has 16 amino acids. The CDR3 here is CAISFQGQGGTGELFF. The CDR3 DNA reads TGTGCCATCAGCTTCCAGGGACAGGGAGGCACCGGGGAGCTGTTTTTT.

The chain links TRBV27 to TRBJ1-2, with a tentative D call TRBD1 (6 bases). Germline assignment: CDR1 MNHEY and CDR2 SMNVEV (reference sequence). This CDR3 is built from 14 residues. Trimming cost V 4 bases and J 0 bases, with 9 bases left between them. This CDR3 is CASSSTGTNYGYTF. The CDR3 nucleotides read TGTGCCAGCAGTTCTACAGGGACTAACTATGGCTACACCTTC.

The chain is built from TRBV5-4 and TRBJ2-1; D is unclear. Germline CDR1 reads SGHNT; CDR2 reads YYREEE (reference sequence). V was cut by 2 bases and J by 5 bases, with 5 bases left in between. CDR3 length: 12 residues. The CDR3 here is CASSFPNNEQFF. The CDR3, as DNA: TGTGCCAGCAGCTTCCCTAACAATGAGCAGTTCTTC.

J is TRBJ2-1 and V is TRBV10-3; perhaps TRBD1 as D (5 bases). V was shortened by 11 bases and J by 6 bases, with 23 bases between the two germline ends. The CDR3 is 15 residues long. The germline V gene has CDR1 ENHRY and CDR2 SYGVKD. CDR3 nucleotides: TGTGCCGGGGCTAATGAGACTGGCTTGGGCAATGAGCAGTTCTTC. Amino acid sequence: CAGANETGLGNEQFF.

This chain uses TRBV6-1 with TRBJ1-1; D is unclear. Germline V gives CDR1 MNHNS, CDR2 SASEGT. The CDR3 runs to 17 residues. Trimming pared 1 base from V and 0 bases from J, leaving 15 bases between. CDR3 region: CASSEGRLLKLNTEAFF. The CDR3 DNA is TGTGCCAGCAGTGAAGGCAGGCTCCTTAAATTGAACACTGAAGCTTTCTTT.

This clone showed up just once. V and J are TRBV7-9 and TRBJ2-7; 8 bases are shared with TRBD2. This CDR3 region has 16 residues. The V gene end was trimmed by 5 bases and the J gene end by 2 bases; junction bases not matched to a gene: 11. The germline V gene has CDR1 SEHNR and CDR2 FQNEAQ (reference sequence). The DNA of the CDR3 is TGTGCCAGCAGCGCAACTGCTCCGGGGGGGGCCTACGAGCAGTACTTC. Amino acid sequence: CASSATAPGGAYEQYF.